This T cell receptor beta chain was captured by sequencing in a study of cytomegalovirus exposure and HLA in healthy donors (dated by TCRdb to 2015 to 2018). General notes on the study: An earlier analysis of approximately 640 of the donors reported approximately 270 Gb of sequence data and roughly 110 million unique TCR beta sequences from around 200 million T cells. Approximately 330 gigabases of sequencing data and around 80 million unique TCR sequences made up an early release that covered over 550 HLA-typed donors. The study used immunosequencing to profile the T cell repertoires of around 600 subjects and linked those repertoires to cytomegalovirus serostatus. Donor age, sex, ethnicity and CMV serostatus were collected together with the repertoire data. Of the roughly 400 genotyped donors, 81% were placed in the genetic ancestry cluster associated with self-reported Caucasian donors. A later analysis re-examined previously published TCR beta repertoires from over 500 donors and added high-resolution HLA genotyping to investigate patterns of TCR occurrence. High-throughput TCR immunosequencing, statistical association of individual TCRs with disease status, and machine learning were combined to predict cytomegalovirus infection status. A later genetic analysis took genome-wide SNP genotypes for about three fifths of the roughly 670 donors and used that subset as a discovery cohort. Besides the first cohort of 550 to 750 subjects, a separate validation cohort made up of roughly 120 different subjects was used. The number of typed donors differed by locus: about 629-640 for A, B, C, DRB1 and DQB1; 500 to 550 for DQA1; around 580 for DPA1; and 400 to 480 for DPB1. On average, around 200,000 unique TCR beta nucleotide sequences were sequenced per donor among some 430 genotyped donors of the cohort, with around 19% of those sequences being non-productive. To decide whether each TCR beta V gene segment behaved as functional or pseudogenic, an earlier analysis of fewer than 750 of the donors relied on high-throughput TCR beta sequencing. The study aimed to test whether signatures of past pathogen exposure could be identified by cataloging public T cell receptors. Roughly 5 DR-DQ haplotypes were treated as single units for association and clustering because of strong linkage in the cohort. Every repertoire in the discovery cohort had been generated on one and the same sequencing platform. The later analysis used no new phenotypic data to find candidate immune exposures, relying instead on TCR beta sequences and their occurrence across donors. Both class I and class II loci were covered by HLA typing, at four-digit resolution.

Libraries were prepared through the immunoSEQ multiplex PCR assay. The multiplex PCR relied on a mix of 60 forward primers for TCR Vbeta segments and 13 reverse primers for TCR Jbeta segments. The CDR3 region of rearranged TCR beta genes was amplified from genomic DNA by a multiplex PCR assay. On the Illumina HiSeq System, the amplified TCR beta libraries were sequenced as 87-base-pair reads. The original methods were these. A later analysis tallied around 87 million unique TCR beta chains across the 700 or so repertoires, and about 10 million of those chains were shared by two or more donors. Raw reads were error-corrected and collapsed into unique sequences by a nearest-neighbor algorithm in which closely related sequences were merged to remove PCR and sequencing errors. V, D and J gene segments were assigned by aligning CDR3 sequences to IMGT reference sequences. Each retained sequence needed at least a six-nucleotide match to both a V gene segment and a J gene segment. A rearrangement counted as productive if the CDR3 had no stop codons and remained in frame with V and J, and every other rearrangement counted as non-productive. CDR3 was defined by IMGT convention, running from the second conserved V-encoded cysteine to the conserved J-encoded phenylalanine. The earlier analysis of fewer than 700 of the donors excluded sequences that lacked an unambiguous match to a single V gene segment. In an earlier analysis of 450 to 750 of the donors, a V segment was called functional when productive rearrangements were above 56.7%, and segregating when the standard deviation between donors exceeded 5%. A statistical classification framework was built for diagnosing cytomegalovirus status from the catalog of TCR beta chain sequences. In a later analysis, V and J genes were assigned by comparing TCR nucleotide sequences against IMGT/GENE-DB human TR gene sequences. In a later analysis, CDR3 sequences and most-parsimonious VDJ recombination scenarios were assigned using the TCRdist pipeline. In a later analysis, each TCR beta chain was defined by its CDR3 amino acid sequence together with its V-gene family, and reads lacking a unique V-gene family were excluded. As a way to deal with suspected cross-contamination and a sequencing artifact, a later analysis dropped 592 nucleotide sequences that were highly shared and had low generation probability. In a later analysis, a clonal expansion index for each public chain was calculated from normalized within-repertoire ranks of inferred template counts. In a later analysis, generation probabilities were computed using a VDJ recombination model fitted to out-of-frame rearrangements, and the results were checked against IGoR. In a later analysis, hypergeometric tests were used to score TCR-TCR, TCR-HLA and TCR-CMV co-occurrence, with a repertoire-size bias correction applied to TCR pairs. To estimate false discovery rates, a later analysis permuted the HLA or CMV assignments 20 times. In a later analysis, co-occurring TCRs were grouped using DBSCAN, and TCRdist sequence similarity was added for clustering within HLA-allele-positive subsets. For co-occurrence clustering, repertoires with fewer than 30,000 or more than 120,000 public chains were excluded, along with about five repertoires with anomalous nucleotide sharing. In its TCRdb copy, this immuneACCESS table keeps in-frame sequences only and misses some clones. Where compared with another copy, unresolved V genes explain less than half of these, and the others have no known cause. D and trimming were read from the DNA, whereas the V and J calls and clone size are those reported in that table. Counted in this sample were about 190,000 clones; roughly 86% of them appeared once. The top ten constitute approximately 1.7% of the sample.

Taken from the germline V gene (reference sequence), the CDR1 and CDR2 loops are MNHEY and SMNVEV. V and J are trimmed by 6 bases and 3 bases, and the gene matches miss 17 bases of the junction. Measured from the cysteine to the phenylalanine, the CDR3 is 18 residues long. The sequence is cut down to CDR3 DNA, 54 bases in frame from base 1. Results and caveats for the whole study, not just this receptor: Specific HLA alleles were associated with 15,000 to 20,000 TCR beta sequences at a false discovery rate of 0.05 in a later analysis. For the cohort, immune exposure information was limited to CMV serostatus. Three of the identified cytomegalovirus-associated TCR beta chains were confirmed in vitro to be specific for cytomegalovirus antigens. According to a later analysis, parvovirus B19, influenza, CMV and Epstein-Barr virus appeared linked to several top co-occurrence clusters. Some 16 rarely observed V segments, including chromosome 9 orphons, were excluded from the earlier analysis of a few hundred of the donors because counts were too low. The study listed 150 to 200 TCR beta chains as associated with cytomegalovirus. A later analysis found that HLA-associated TCR beta chains were more clonally expanded and had lower generation probabilities than equally common non-associated chains. In a later genetic analysis, a missense DCLRE1C variant was associated with V-gene and J-gene trimming of TCR beta chains, and the association was replicated in an independent cohort. Assigning TCR associations to individual alleles was difficult when HLA alleles, especially DR and DQ, strongly co-occurred. The 87-base-pair reads could not distinguish some IMGT-functional V segments, including TRBV6-2 and TRBV6-3, so those segments were excluded. HLA typing was unavailable for some donors at each locus, so association tests used only the typed subset. In an earlier analysis of over 550 of the donors, most TCR beta V segments were observed in productive rearrangements about 87% or about 30% of the time, broadly matching IMGT annotations. This cohort had only TCR beta chains sequenced, and the lack of alpha or paired-chain data limited which features could be detected. Across donors, most TCR sequences were observed very rarely, whereas some public TCRs were present in many individuals. The sequencing pipeline was judged likely to have produced a cluster of highly shared sequence variants as a technical artifact. In both the original and validation cohorts, the classifier was reported to diagnose cytomegalovirus status with high specificity and sensitivity. Correlated functional status among segregating V segments might be attributable to linkage disequilibrium, but an unknown experimental factor could not be ruled out. Compared with the approximately 710-donor mean, donors in an Asian-associated ancestry cluster had fewer N-insertions in productive TCRs, according to a later genetic analysis. In a later analysis, TCR association rates were found to vary across HLA loci, with the most associated TCRs seen for DRB1 alleles and the fewest for HLA-C alleles. Presence/absence analyses assumed roughly uniform sequencing depth across donors, an assumption that may not hold. The authors suggested that the approach could potentially be generalized to other disease states and immunological phenotypes. Most CMV-associated TCR beta chains appeared to be HLA-restricted in a later analysis, and the HLA associations seemed to be driven largely by CMV exposure. A further reported finding was that TCR beta sequences accurately predicted the HLA-A and HLA-B alleles for most subjects in the first cohort.

For this clone: The target of this receptor is not known. Base qualities are not provided; no much larger clone lies one nucleotide away.

The cohort was made up of several hundred healthy bone marrow donors. At the time of sampling, all cohort members were nominally healthy, though unrecorded immune exposures were likely present. The donor tested CMV seronegative and was one of the 352 seronegative cohort members. Each donor provided a peripheral blood sample, and peripheral blood mononuclear cells were used for TCR beta sequencing. The Qiagen DNeasy Blood Extraction Kit was used to extract genomic DNA from the blood cell samples. This sequence originates from a young woman in good health and CMV-seronegative. Material: PBMCs. In this chain, TRBV27 is recombined with TRBJ2-7; 10 central bases correspond to TRBD1. For the CDR3, the sequence is CASRAPLTGGAWDYEQYF. The sequence in DNA is TGTGCCAGCAGGGCCCCCTTGACAGGGGGCGCTTGGGACTACGAGCAGTACTTC.